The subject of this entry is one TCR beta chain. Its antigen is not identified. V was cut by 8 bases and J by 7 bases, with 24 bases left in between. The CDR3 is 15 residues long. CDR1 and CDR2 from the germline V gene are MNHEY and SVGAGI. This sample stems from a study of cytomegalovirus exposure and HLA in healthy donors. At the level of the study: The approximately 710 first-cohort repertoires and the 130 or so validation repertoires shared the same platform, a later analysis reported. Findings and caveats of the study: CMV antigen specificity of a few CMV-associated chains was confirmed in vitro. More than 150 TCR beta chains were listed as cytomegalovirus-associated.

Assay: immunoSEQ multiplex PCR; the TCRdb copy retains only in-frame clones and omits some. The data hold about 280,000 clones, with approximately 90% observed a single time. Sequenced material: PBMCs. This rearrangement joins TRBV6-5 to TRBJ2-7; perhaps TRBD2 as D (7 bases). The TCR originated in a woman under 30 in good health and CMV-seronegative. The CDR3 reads CASLTLGGGGFEQYF. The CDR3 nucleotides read TGTGCCAGCCTCACCCTCGGTGGCGGGGGCTTTGAGCAGTACTTC.